The rows below give T cell receptor beta chains drawn from one sample of a study of blood T cell repertoires in COVID-19. Repertoires were generated with immunoSEQ multiplex PCR, while TCRdb's copy carries only in-frame clones and drops some. The profile covers 190,000 or so clones, with over 80% appearing a single time and around a tenth taken by the ten largest. Sequencing used PBMCs or T cells enriched from blood (not recorded which). The source is a man younger than 35 with acute COVID-19. Both conserved end residues are part of each CDR3. The D gene is left open where the match is weak. Rows may omit the clone size; those that give it use once, few, many or a size class.

>TRBJ2-1|NA|14|TRBV29-1|NA
CSVDSGYPIYEQFF
TGCAGCGTTGATTCAGGGTACCCGATCTATGAGCAGTTCTTC
>TRBJ2-7|TRBD2|16|TRBV19|NA
CASSIAITSVFYEQYF
TGTGCCAGTAGTATAGCGATTACTAGCGTTTTCTACGAGCAGTACTTC
>TRBJ2-5|TRBD2|15|TRBV7-3|NA
CASSVAGGPKETQYF
TGTGCCAGCAGCGTAGCGGGAGGGCCTAAAGAGACCCAGTACTTC
>TRBJ2-7|NA|14|TRBV5-1|once
CASSGGRPTLEQYF
TGCGCCAGCAGCGGGGGCAGACCGACTCTCGAGCAGTACTTC
>TRBJ1-4|NA|14|TRBV5-6|once
CASSSTATNEKLFF
TGTGCCAGCAGCTCGACTGCAACTAATGAAAAACTGTTTTTT
>TRBJ2-5|TRBD1|14|TRBV7-2|NA
CASSFGTGKETQYF
TGTGCCAGCAGCTTTGGGACAGGGAAAGAGACCCAGTACTTC
>TRBJ1-1|NA|12|TRBV28|once
CASSSPRTEAFF
TGTGCCAGCAGTTCCCCTAGGACTGAAGCTTTCTTT
>TRBJ2-5|NA|15|TRBV10-3|NA
CAIRGGGVAEETQYF
TGTGCCATCAGGGGCGGTGGGGTAGCGGAAGAGACCCAGTACTTC
>TRBJ2-1|TRBD2|15|TRBV5-4|NA
CASSLRVAGGNEQFF
TGTGCCAGCAGCTTGAGGGTAGCGGGGGGTAATGAGCAGTTCTTC
>TRBJ1-6|NA|15|TRBV6-5|few
CASSAGGRSNSPLHF
TGTGCCAGCAGCGCCGGGGGGAGATCGAATTCACCCCTCCACTTT
>TRBJ2-1|NA|15|TRBV6-5|NA
CASSYSPLAGSEQFF
TGTGCCAGCAGTTACTCGCCGTTAGCCGGGAGTGAGCAGTTCTTC
>TRBJ2-7|NA|12|TRBV7-9|NA
CASSFGLYEQYF
TGTGCCAGCAGCTTCGGTCTCTACGAGCAGTACTTC
>TRBJ1-5|NA|13|TRBV12-3/TRBV12-4|NA
CASSPLRNQPQHF
TGTGCCAGCAGCCCCCTTCGCAATCAGCCCCAGCATTTT
>TRBJ2-2|TRBD2|16|TRBV28|NA
CASSLTSGTFGGELFF
TGTGCCAGCAGTTTAACTAGCGGGACGTTTGGCGGGGAGCTGTTTTTT
>TRBJ2-3|NA|24|TRBV9|NA
CASSGFSGTGELAGLGRDTDTQYF
TGTGCCAGCAGCGGATTCTCCGGGACAGGGGAACTAGCGGGCCTGGGACGCGACACAGATACGCAGTATTTT
>TRBJ2-7|TRBD1|14|TRBV15|few
CATKAGTGSYEQYF
TGTGCCACTAAGGCCGGGACAGGCTCCTACGAGCAGTACTTC
>TRBJ2-7|NA|13|TRBV4-3|NA
CASSQGKRYEQYF
TGCGCCAGCAGCCAAGGAAAGCGGTACGAGCAGTACTTC
>TRBJ2-5|TRBD2|15|TRBV24-1|NA
CATSEGLAGAWTQYF
TGTGCCACCAGTGAGGGACTAGCGGGAGCTTGGACCCAGTACTTC
>TRBJ1-5|TRBD1|17|TRBV28|NA
CASSLVRDRAYNQPQHF
TGTGCCAGCAGCTTAGTTAGGGACAGGGCCTACAATCAGCCCCAGCATTTT
>TRBJ1-5|TRBD1|17|TRBV28|NA
CASSSWPGQGYNQPQHF
TGTGCCAGCAGTTCTTGGCCGGGACAGGGGTACAATCAGCCCCAGCATTTT
>TRBJ2-7|TRBD1|15|TRBV6-6|NA
CASSYSGGVAYEQYF
TGTGCCAGCAGTTACTCAGGGGGCGTCGCCTACGAGCAGTACTTC
>TRBJ2-5|TRBD2|15|TRBV10-3|NA
CAISDRSGSQETQYF
TGTGCCATCAGTGACCGAAGCGGGAGTCAAGAGACCCAGTACTTC